A single T cell receptor (beta chain) is shown here with its context. What it recognizes is unknown. Sequencing used immunoSEQ multiplex PCR; TCRdb keeps in-frame clones, though not all of them. The sample lists about 72,000 clones; roughly 80% were seen once. This entry comes from a study of OX40 agonist ivuxolimab in advanced cancers. Study overall: At 0.01 to 10 mg/kg, ivuxolimab was administered intravenously to patients every 2 weeks.

Looked up from germline, CDR1 is KGHSH and CDR2 is LQKENI. V gave up 5 bases and J gave up 1 base; unmatched junction bases: 7. This CDR3 region has 15 residues. Study-wide results and limits: In general, CD8+ T cells held more expanded clones than CD4+ did, on average. The antigens recognized by the expanded peripheral T cells, that is their antigen specificity, were not determined. By week 6 at 0.1 to 3.0 mg/kg, blood CD4+ and CD8+ T cells had expanded clonally.

The rearrangement uses TRBV18 and TRBJ1-1; 7 bases are a match to TRBD1. The TCR originated in an adult with an advanced solid tumor such as melanoma, head and neck, liver or kidney cancer. Sequences were derived from CD4+ or CD8+ T cells sorted from blood, sampled in a trial of the OX40 agonist ivuxolimab. The CDR3 region has the DNA TGTGCCAGCTCATCCCAACAGGGGCAGAACACTGAAGCTTTCTTT. Its protein is CASSSQQGQNTEAFF. The full variable domain, with the rest looked up from reference TRBV18 and TRBJ1-1, is NAGVMQNPRHLVRRRGQEARLRCSPMKGHSHVYWYRQLPEEGLKFMVYLQKENIIDESGMPKERFSAEFPKEGPSILRIQQVVRGDSAAYFCASSSQQGQNTEAFFGQGTRLTVV.